This entry features one TCR beta chain sequence. Authors' analysis steps: For nucleated cells, counts were estimated from reference gene primer amplification. Here immunoSEQ multiplex PCR was the method, and the copy in TCRdb shows in-frame clones only, minus some. V and J calls plus clone size are reproduced from that table; the DNA served to infer D and trimming. This table has around 100,000 clones, 90% appearing once. These data are taken from a study of blood T cell repertoires in COVID-19. Overall study context: T cells, B-cell-depleted T cells, or PBMCs supplied cDNA or gDNA.

The source of this sequence is a man aged 45 to 65 with acute or convalescent COVID-19. The sequencing sample was made of peripheral blood.

The CDR3 region has the DNA TGTGCCAGCATCCAAGGACAGGGGACTGAAGCTTTCTTT. The encoded protein is CASIQGQGTEAFF. The chain joins TRBV6-5 to TRBJ1-1; 9 nucleotides line up with TRBD1. This CDR3 is 13 amino acids long. Germline CDR1 MNHEY, CDR2 SVGAGI. V dropped 7 bases and J dropped 5; count of bases not matched to a gene: 5.